The next 17 T cell receptor beta chains were all read from a single sample in a study of blood T cell repertoires in COVID-19. This table comes from immunoSEQ multiplex PCR, and its TCRdb copy is limited to in-frame clones, with some not included. The sample includes 75,000 to 100,000 clones, 81% of them seen just once. Sequencing was carried out using peripheral blood. All receptors come from a woman over 75 with acute or convalescent COVID-19.

J is TRBJ1-5 and V is TRBV4-1; D is undetermined. Germline lookup yields CDR1 MGHRA and CDR2 YSYEKL. V shed 0 bases and J shed 1 base, with 10 bases lying between them. The CDR3 contains 16 residues. CDR3 in DNA: TGCGCCAGCAGCCAAGATGCAGGTGGGAGCAATCAGCCCCAGCATTTT. This sequence encodes CASSQDAGGSNQPQHF.

V and J are TRBV5-1 and TRBJ2-7, with D possibly matching TRBD1 (7 bases). CDR1 and CDR2 from the germline V gene are SGHRS and YFSETQ. The CDR3 sequence is 15 residues long. Trimming cost V 0 bases and J 6 bases, with 16 bases left between them. The DNA of the CDR3 is TGCGCCAGCAGCTTGGCAGGGCAGGGGGGTGGCGAGCAGTACTTC. Translating it yields CASSLAGQGGGEQYF.

The rearrangement uses TRBV15 and TRBJ2-4; 8 bases align to TRBD2. V gave up 0 bases and J gave up 0 bases; unmatched junction bases: 10. The CDR3 sequence is 19 residues long. Germline V CDR1 and CDR2: LNHNV, YYDKDF (reference sequence). The CDR3 sequence is CATSRDGGALKLAKNIQYF. Written as DNA, the CDR3 is TGTGCCACCAGCAGAGACGGGGGGGCCCTAAAACTAGCCAAAAACATTCAGTACTTC. Variable domain in full (rest from reference TRBV15 and TRBJ2-4): DAMVIQNPRYQVTQFGKPVTLSCSQTLNHNVMYWYQQKSSQAPKLLFHYYDKDFNNEADTPDNFQSRRPNTSFCFLDIRSPGLGDTAMYLCATSRDGGALKLAKNIQYFGAGTRLSVL.

J is TRBJ2-5 and V is TRBV28; 9 nucleotides match TRBD2. V lost 4 bases and J lost 4; bases outside the gene matches: 7. The CDR3 runs to 15 residues. CDR1 MDHEN and CDR2 SYDVKM come from the germline V gene. The CDR3 DNA reads TGTGCCAGCAGTTCGCGCGGGGGGGTGTCAGAGACCCAGTACTTC. Encoded protein: CASSSRGGVSETQYF.

This chain connects TRBV10-2 to TRBJ1-5, with TRBD1 as a possible D gene (6 bases). Germline V gives CDR1 WSHSY, CDR2 SAAADI. The CDR3 is 14 residues long. V dropped 4 bases and J dropped 3 bases, with 10 bases sitting between them. CDR3 region: CASSGQGFNQPQHF. The CDR3 DNA follows: TGCGCCAGCAGTGGGCAGGGGTTCAATCAGCCCCAGCATTTT.

This chain links TRBV14 with TRBJ2-5; TRBD2 aligns across 15 bases. Germline V gene data show CDR1 as SGHDN and CDR2 as FVKESK. J lost 10 bases, V lost 3 bases, and 6 bases had no gene match. The CDR3 runs to 15 residues. This chain's CDR3 is CASSQGLAGGLIQYF. DNA of the CDR3: TGTGCCAGCAGCCAGGGACTAGCGGGGGGCCTAATCCAGTACTTC.

The V and J genes are TRBV21-1 and TRBJ1-4. TRBV21-1 is shown as a pseudogene. The CDR3 covers 12 residues. The CDR3 is CASSNAQEKLFF. CDR3 DNA: TGTGCCAGCAGCAACGCGCAAGAAAAACTGTTTTTT.

The chain couples TRBV28 to TRBJ1-2, with 9 bases fitting TRBD1. After removal of 5 bases from V and 4 bases from J, the junction contained 8 bases not matched to a gene. The CDR3 is made up of 15 amino acids. The germline gives CDR1 MDHEN, CDR2 SYDVKM. The CDR3 here is CASSPPQGASYGYTF. As DNA, the CDR3 is TGTGCCAGCAGTCCCCCACAGGGGGCAAGCTATGGCTACACCTTC.

The chain has TRBV6-2 or TRBV6-3 and TRBJ1-2, with D possibly TRBD1 on 5 matching bases. Trimming removed 4 bases at V and 8 bases at J, with 11 bases between. Germline CDR1 and CDR2: MNHEY and SVGEGT. The CDR3 loop spans 12 amino acids. CDR3: CASSFQGRGYTF. The CDR3 DNA reads TGTGCCAGCAGTTTTCAGGGCCGAGGCTACACCTTC.

The chain couples TRBV15 to TRBJ2-7; TRBD1 matches 8 bases. The ends lost 0 bases at V and 0 bases at J; junction bases unmatched: 7. The germline V gene has CDR1 LNHNV and CDR2 YYDKDF (reference sequence). This CDR3 comprises 17 residues. The CDR3 bases are TGTGCCACCAGCAGAGATATGACAGGGGCTTCCTCCTACGAGCAGTACGTC. Translation gives CATSRDMTGASSYEQYV.

This clone was picked up one time. The J gene is TRBJ1-5, the V gene TRBV27, with TRBD1 matching over 12 bases. CDR1 and CDR2 from the germline V gene are MNHEY and SMNVEV (reference sequence). This CDR3 is built from 17 residues. Trimming cost V 6 bases and J 2 bases; bases outside gene matches: 8. CDR3 DNA: TGTGCCAGCAGCGCCGGGACAGGGGGCTTTGGCAATCAGCCCCAGCATTTT. It yields the protein CASSAGTGGFGNQPQHF.

The chain couples TRBV2 to TRBJ1-4; a possible D gene is TRBD1 (6 bases). V shed 6 bases and J shed 1 base, with 9 bases lying between them. The CDR3 covers 14 residues. Germline V gene sequence: CDR1 SNHLY, CDR2 FYNNEI. The CDR3 DNA is TGTGCCAGCAGATACAGGGAAACTAATGAAAAACTGTTTTTT. It translates to CASRYRETNEKLFF.

The chain has TRBV5-1 and TRBJ1-1, with D uncertain. The CDR3 loop spans 13 amino acids. In germline, CDR1 is SGHRS, CDR2 YFSETQ. The germline V and J ends were trimmed by 1 base and 1 base, with 5 bases remaining between them. This CDR3 is CASSLTPNTEAFF. DNA for the CDR3: TGCGCCAGCAGCTTGACACCGAACACTGAAGCTTTCTTT.

V usage is TRBV5-1 and J usage is TRBJ1-3; TRBD1 is a possible D gene (5 bases). CDR1 SGHRS and CDR2 YFSETQ come from the germline V gene. V shed 3 bases and J shed 1 base, with 8 bases lying between them. The CDR3 covers 14 residues. The CDR3 bases are TGCGCCAGCAGCTGGGAGGGGTCTGGAAACACCATATATTTT. It encodes CASSWEGSGNTIYF.

The J gene is TRBJ1-1, the V gene TRBV12-3 or TRBV12-4; possibly TRBD1 for D (5 bases). Trimming stripped 7 bases from V and 1 base from J, with 10 bases between. This CDR3 has 13 amino acids. CDR3 nucleotide sequence: TGTGCCAGCACCGGACACCCGAACACTGAAGCTTTCTTT. This encodes CASTGHPNTEAFF.

J is TRBJ1-2 and V is TRBV29-1; TRBD1 is a possible D gene (5 bases). CDR3 size: 12 residues. Germline CDR1 reads SQVTM; CDR2 reads ANQGSEA. Trimming removed 6 bases at V and 4 bases at J, with 12 bases between. Written as DNA, the CDR3 is TGCAGCGTCACCTCGGACACCTATGGCTACACCTTC. Its protein is CSVTSDTYGYTF.

V usage is TRBV11-2 and J usage is TRBJ1-1; D not certain. The V gene lost 4 bases and the J gene lost 1 base, with 10 bases spanning the gap. The CDR3 is made up of 14 amino acids. Germline CDR1 reads SGHAT; CDR2 reads FQNNGV. In nucleotides, the CDR3 is TGTGCCAGCAGCTGGGAGTTTGGGAACACTGAAGCTTTCTTT. This encodes CASSWEFGNTEAFF.